One and the same sample provided the 16 T cell receptor beta chains below, sequenced in a study of blood T cell repertoires in COVID-19. The repertoire was sequenced with immunoSEQ multiplex PCR; TCRdb's copy has only in-frame clones and lacks some. This sample has some 100,000 clones; just over 90% occur once, and the top ten carry just over 5%. The material sequenced was peripheral blood. These receptor sequences come from a man in his fifties or sixties with acute or convalescent COVID-19.

The chain carries TRBV6-5 and TRBJ1-1; TRBD1 matches at 8 bases. The V and J ends lost 6 bases and 11 bases, in that order; junction bases with no gene match: 8. Per the germline V gene, CDR1 is MNHEY and CDR2 is SVGAGI. The CDR3 extends over 12 amino acids. DNA of the CDR3: TGTGCCAGCAGCCTAGGACAGGGTGGGGCTTTCTTT. Translating gives CASSLGQGGAFF.

The chain has TRBV6-5 and TRBJ1-1, with 10 bases that match TRBD1. The CDR3 extends over 15 amino acids. V was pared by 6 bases and J by 5 bases, with 9 bases of the junction left unmatched. Germline V gene data show CDR1 as MNHEY and CDR2 as SVGAGI. In nucleotides, the CDR3 is TGTGCCAGCAGCCTTACCGGGACAGGGGTTACTGAAGCTTTCTTT. As protein: CASSLTGTGVTEAFF.

The chain links TRBV12-2 to TRBJ2-5; TRBD2, as called in the table, went unchecked against the DNA. TRBV12-2 is listed as a pseudogene. The length of the CDR3 is 13 residues. The chain's CDR3 is CASRLPSSETQYF. DNA of the CDR3: TGTGCAAGTCGCTTACCGTCTTCGGAGACCCAGTACTTC.

The genes are TRBV5-1 and TRBJ2-1, with a tentative D call TRBD2 (6 bases). Germline V gives CDR1 SGHRS, CDR2 YFSETQ. The V and J ends lost 0 bases and 6 bases respectively, with 13 bases between them. The CDR3 is 15 residues long. The CDR3 DNA reads as TGCGCCAGCAGCTTGGCGGGAGAGGTGGGCAATGAGCAGTTCTTC. Protein: CASSLAGEVGNEQFF.

This sequence joins TRBV5-1 and TRBJ2-7, with D possibly being TRBD1 (5 bases). CDR1 is SGHRS and CDR2 is YFSETQ in the germline V gene. The CDR3 covers 16 residues. Trimming stripped 0 bases from V and 0 bases from J, with 13 bases between. The CDR3: CASSLDRTLLSYEQYF. The CDR3 nucleotides read TGCGCCAGCAGCTTGGACAGGACCCTTCTCTCCTACGAGCAGTACTTC.

This clone is a singleton in its sample. This chain links TRBV3-1 (or the pseudogene TRBV3-2) with TRBJ2-7; 8 bases match TRBD1. The germline V gene has CDR1 LGHDT and CDR2 YNNKEL (reference sequence). V was pared by 4 bases and J by 0 bases, with 5 bases of the junction left unmatched. This CDR3 region has 15 residues. CDR3 sequence reads: CASSRTGQSSYEQYF. The CDR3 nucleotides read TGTGCCAGCAGCCGGACAGGGCAAAGCTCCTACGAGCAGTACTTC.

This chain links TRBV2 with TRBJ2-2; D is possibly TRBD1 (6 bases). Germline CDR1 SNHLY, CDR2 FYNNEI. The CDR3 has 16 residues. Trimming removed 6 bases from V and 4 bases from J, with 18 bases in between. The CDR3 here is CASRKRTDRPTGELFF. CDR3 nucleotides: TGTGCCAGCAGGAAAAGGACAGATCGCCCCACCGGGGAGCTGTTTTTT.

CDR3 sequence (DNA): TGTGCCAGCAGCTACCTCCCCCGGGGGAATGAGCAGTTCTTC. It is translated as CASSYLPRGNEQFF. The genes are TRBV5-6 and TRBJ2-1; D is possibly TRBD2 (6 bases). CDR3 length equals 14 residues. Germline values: CDR1 SGHDT, CDR2 YYEEEE. The V gene lost 3 bases and the J gene lost 7 bases, with 14 bases spanning the gap.

J is TRBJ1-2 and V is TRBV7-8, with 7 bases that match TRBD1. Germline V CDR1 and CDR2: SGHVS, FQNEAQ. With V trimmed by 6 bases and J by 5 bases, 6 bases remained unmatched. The CDR3 sequence is 13 residues long. Written as DNA, the CDR3 is TGTGCCAGCAGTTATCGACAGGGTTATGGCTACACCTTC. Protein: CASSYRQGYGYTF.

This clone has just one count. J is TRBJ2-2 and V is TRBV4-3; 10 bases align to TRBD2. Germline V CDR1 and CDR2: LGHNA, YSLEER. This CDR3 has 15 amino acids. The ends lost 4 bases at V and 6 bases at J; junction bases unmatched: 5. CDR3 in amino acids: CASSPSAGGPGELFF. DNA of the CDR3: TGCGCCAGCAGCCCTTCAGCGGGAGGGCCCGGGGAGCTGTTTTTT.

The rearrangement links TRBV12-3 or TRBV12-4 to TRBJ1-1; D remains unclear. The CDR3 contains 13 residues. The germline V and J ends were trimmed by 5 bases and 4 bases, with 11 bases remaining between them. The CDR3 spells CASSMTGATEAFF. Written as DNA, the CDR3 is TGTGCCAGCAGTATGACGGGTGCCACTGAAGCTTTCTTT.

This clone is a singleton in its sample. The genes are TRBV6-2 or TRBV6-3 and TRBJ1-2; D call uncertain. Germline CDR1 reads MNHEY; CDR2 reads SVGEGT. CDR3 length: 13 amino acids. Trimming shortened V by 0 bases and J by 2 bases, and 4 bases separated the two germline ends. The CDR3 is CASSYSTNYGYTF. CDR3 sequence (DNA): TGTGCCAGCAGTTACTCGACAAACTATGGCTACACCTTC.

The chain combines TRBV7-9 with TRBJ2-3; 7 nucleotides line up with TRBD1. The germline V gene encodes CDR1 SEHNR and CDR2 FQNEAQ (reference sequence). The CDR3 contains 15 residues. Losses at the gene ends were 5 bases for V and 1 base for J; bases not matched to a gene: 6. This CDR3 is CASSQDRAGTDTQYF. The CDR3 DNA reads as TGTGCCAGCAGCCAAGACAGGGCGGGCACAGATACGCAGTATTTT. The full variable domain, with the rest looked up from reference TRBV7-9 and TRBJ2-3, is DTGVSQNPRHKITKRGQNVTFRCDPISEHNRLYWYRQTLGQGPEFLTYFQNEAQLEKSRLLSDRFSAERPKGSFSTLEIQRTEQGDSAMYLCASSQDRAGTDTQYFGPGTRLTVL.

This rearrangement joins TRBV6-5 to TRBJ1-5; D is uncertain. Germline V gives CDR1 MNHEY, CDR2 SVGAGI. This CDR3 comprises 13 residues. V was pared by 6 bases and J by 3 bases, with 9 bases between. This CDR3 is CASSLDLNQPQHF. In DNA, the CDR3 is TGTGCCAGCAGCCTAGACCTCAATCAGCCCCAGCATTTT.

The rearrangement uses TRBV12-5 and TRBJ2-1; 11 bases are a match to TRBD2. There are 18 residues in the CDR3. The V gene end was trimmed by 5 bases and the J gene end by 7 bases; junction bases not matched to a gene: 16. Germline V gene lookup returns CDR1 LGHNT and CDR2 FRNRAP. CDR3 nucleotide sequence: TGTGCTAGTGGTCCCCATGACATTAGCGGGAGGGCTTGGAATGAGCAGTTCTTC. Translating gives CASGPHDISGRAWNEQFF.

This clone appeared once. The chain carries TRBV20-1 and TRBJ2-3, with a possible D match to TRBD2 (6 bases). The germline gives CDR1 DFQATT, CDR2 SNEGSKA (reference sequence). Between the trimmed V and J ends, which lost 3 bases and 4 bases, there was a span of 11 bases. The CDR3 totals 13 residues. CDR3 region: CSASRWRADTQYF. The CDR3 coding sequence is TGCAGTGCTAGTCGGTGGAGGGCAGATACGCAGTATTTT.